This T cell receptor (beta chain) appears in the sequencing data of a study of blood T cell repertoires in COVID-19. This CDR3 is 15 amino acids long. Germline assignment: CDR1 MNHNY and CDR2 SVGAGI (reference sequence). The ends were cut back, 4 bases at V and 7 bases at J, with 14 bases in the middle. Assay: immunoSEQ multiplex PCR; the TCRdb copy retains only in-frame clones and omits some. The sample yields approximately 300,000 clones, about 82% seen once. Specimen: peripheral blood. The TCR was taken from a woman between 50 and 59 years old with acute or convalescent COVID-19. V is TRBV6-6 and J is TRBJ1-6; D is unclear. CDR3 residues: CASSWTGQVNSPLHF. CDR3 in DNA: TGTGCCAGCAGTTGGACTGGCCAGGTGAATTCACCCCTCCACTTT.